The source of this T cell receptor beta chain is a study of CD8+ T cells in alopecia areata. The wider study: After 6 to 18 months of tofacitinib, follow-up continued 6 months off drug.

RNA was extracted and reverse transcribed into cDNA as the sequencing template. TCRdb's table, derived via immunoSEQ multiplex PCR, lists solely in-frame clones and lacks some. The sample includes 85,000 to 95,000 clones, more than 65% of them seen just once. Treatment given: oral pan-JAK inhibitor, 5-10 mg twice daily. Those with alopecia areata gave lesional scalp punch biopsies and peripheral blood. Trimming took 4 bases from V and 8 from J, leaving 18 bases between them. This CDR3 spans 16 amino acids. CDR1 is SGHTA, CDR2 FQGNSA, per germline. The sequencing here drew on CD8+ T cells sorted from blood, taken at approximately week 42, from a patient treated with tofacitinib. The genes are TRBV7-2 and TRBJ1-6, with D tentatively TRBD1 (5 bases). The TCR was taken from a human donor with alopecia areata. The CDR3 protein is CASSSPTESHHSPLHF. The CDR3 coding sequence is TGTGCCAGCAGCTCCCCGACAGAGTCTCATCATTCACCCCTCCACTTT.